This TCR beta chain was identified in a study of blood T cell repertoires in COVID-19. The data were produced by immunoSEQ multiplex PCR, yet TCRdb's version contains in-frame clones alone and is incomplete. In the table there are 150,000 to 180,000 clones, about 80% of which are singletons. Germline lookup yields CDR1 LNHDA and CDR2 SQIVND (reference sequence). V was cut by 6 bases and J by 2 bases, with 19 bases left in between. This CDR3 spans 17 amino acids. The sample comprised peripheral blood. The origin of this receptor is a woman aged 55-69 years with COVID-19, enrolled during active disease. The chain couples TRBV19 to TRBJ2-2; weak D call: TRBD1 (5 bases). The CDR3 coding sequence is TGTGCCAGTAGCCAGTTCGGACAAAGTTATAACACCGGGGAGCTGTTTTTT. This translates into CASSQFGQSYNTGELFF.